This T cell receptor beta chain was captured by sequencing in a study of OX40 agonist ivuxolimab in advanced cancers. Turning to the study itself: The dose of intravenous ivuxolimab that patients received every 2 weeks ranged from 0.01 to 10 mg/kg.

Repertoires were generated with immunoSEQ multiplex PCR, while TCRdb's copy carries only in-frame clones and drops some. The sample has fewer than 25,000 clones; over 75% are singletons. The CDR3 consists of 15 residues. CDR1 and CDR2 (germline): ENHRY, SYGVKD. Autoimmune disease history or systemic immunosuppression led to patient exclusion. The TCR comes from an adult with an advanced solid tumor such as melanoma, head and neck, liver or kidney cancer. This chain links TRBV10-3 with TRBJ2-5; 9 nucleotides agree with TRBD2. The DNA end is more similar to TRBJ2-7, so the J call may be wrong. The starting material was CD4+ or CD8+ T cells sorted from blood, obtained in a trial of the OX40 agonist ivuxolimab. The CDR3 loop reads CAISESIAGEYEQYF. CDR3 sequence (DNA): TGTGCCATCAGTGAGTCGATAGCGGGAGAGTACGAGCAGTACTTC.